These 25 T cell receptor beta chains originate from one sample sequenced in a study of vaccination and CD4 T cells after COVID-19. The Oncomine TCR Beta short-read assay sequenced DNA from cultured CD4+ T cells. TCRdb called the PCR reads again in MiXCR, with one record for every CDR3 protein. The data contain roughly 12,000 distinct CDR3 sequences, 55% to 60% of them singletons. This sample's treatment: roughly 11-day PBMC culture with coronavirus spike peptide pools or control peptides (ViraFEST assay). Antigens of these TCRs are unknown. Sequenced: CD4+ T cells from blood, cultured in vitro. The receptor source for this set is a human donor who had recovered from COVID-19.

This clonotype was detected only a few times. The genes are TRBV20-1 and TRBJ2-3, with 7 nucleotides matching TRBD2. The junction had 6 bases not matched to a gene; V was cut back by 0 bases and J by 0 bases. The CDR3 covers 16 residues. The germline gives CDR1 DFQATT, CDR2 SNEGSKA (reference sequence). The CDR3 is CSARDWGSGSTDTQYF. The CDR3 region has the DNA TGCAGTGCTAGAGATTGGGGTAGCGGGAGCACAGATACGCAGTATTTT.

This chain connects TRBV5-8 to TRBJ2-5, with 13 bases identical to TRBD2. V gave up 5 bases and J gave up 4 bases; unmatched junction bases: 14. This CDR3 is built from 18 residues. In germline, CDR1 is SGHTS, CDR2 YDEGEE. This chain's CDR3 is CASRMGTSGIGKIETQYF. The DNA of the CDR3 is TGTGCCAGCAGAATGGGGACTAGCGGGATTGGAAAAATAGAGACCCAGTACTTC. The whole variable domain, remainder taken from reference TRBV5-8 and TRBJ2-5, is EAGVTQSPTHLIKTRGQQATLRCSPISGHTSVYWYQQALGLGLQFLLWYDEGEERNRGNFPPRFSGRQFPNYSSELNVNALELEDSALYLCASRMGTSGIGKIETQYFGPGTRLLVL.

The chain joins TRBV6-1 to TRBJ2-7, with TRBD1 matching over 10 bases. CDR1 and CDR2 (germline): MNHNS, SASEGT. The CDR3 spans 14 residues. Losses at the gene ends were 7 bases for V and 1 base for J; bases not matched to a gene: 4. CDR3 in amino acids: CASKVGQGSYEQYF. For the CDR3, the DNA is TGTGCCAGCAAGGTGGGACAGGGGTCCTACGAGCAGTACTTC.

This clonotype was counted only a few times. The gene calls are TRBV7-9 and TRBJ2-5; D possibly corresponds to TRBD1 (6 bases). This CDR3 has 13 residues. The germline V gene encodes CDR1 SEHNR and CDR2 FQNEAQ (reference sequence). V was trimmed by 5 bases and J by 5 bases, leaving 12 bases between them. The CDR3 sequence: CASSIKGEETQYF. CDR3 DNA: TGTGCCAGCAGCATAAAGGGGGAGGAGACCCAGTACTTC.

CDR3 nucleotide sequence: TGTGCCATCAGGGTCGGGACTAGCGGGAGTAGAGATACGCAGTATTTT. Translation gives CAIRVGTSGSRDTQYF. The V call is TRBV10-3, the J call TRBJ2-3; TRBD2 matches at 14 bases. The CDR3 covers 16 residues. Germline V gene data show CDR1 as ENHRY and CDR2 as SYGVKD. Trimming took 6 bases from V and 5 from J; bases not matched to a gene: 7.

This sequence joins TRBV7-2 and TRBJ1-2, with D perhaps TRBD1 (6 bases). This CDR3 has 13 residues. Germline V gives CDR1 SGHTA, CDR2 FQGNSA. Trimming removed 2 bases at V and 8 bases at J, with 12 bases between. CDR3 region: CASSLSQGHGYTF. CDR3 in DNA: TGTGCCAGCAGCTTATCACAGGGCCACGGCTACACCTTC.

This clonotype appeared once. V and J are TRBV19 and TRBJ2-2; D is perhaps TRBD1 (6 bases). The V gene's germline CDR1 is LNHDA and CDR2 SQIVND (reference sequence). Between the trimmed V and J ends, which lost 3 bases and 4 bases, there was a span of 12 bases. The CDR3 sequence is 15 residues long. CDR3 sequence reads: CASSMGGQFTGELFF. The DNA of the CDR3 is TGTGCCAGTAGTATGGGTGGACAGTTCACCGGGGAGCTGTTTTTT.

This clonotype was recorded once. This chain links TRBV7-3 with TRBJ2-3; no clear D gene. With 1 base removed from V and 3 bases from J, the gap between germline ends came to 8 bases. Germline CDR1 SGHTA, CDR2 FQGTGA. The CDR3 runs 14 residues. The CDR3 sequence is CASSLKAQTDTQYF. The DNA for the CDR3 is TGTGCCAGCAGCTTAAAAGCCCAAACAGATACGCAGTATTTT.

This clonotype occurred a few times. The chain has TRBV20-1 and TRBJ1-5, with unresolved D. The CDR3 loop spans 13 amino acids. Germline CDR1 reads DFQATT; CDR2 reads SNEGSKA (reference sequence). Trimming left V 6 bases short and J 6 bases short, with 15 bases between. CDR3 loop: CSAKNTAGQPQHF. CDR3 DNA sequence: TGCAGTGCCAAGAATACAGCCGGTCAGCCCCAGCATTTT.

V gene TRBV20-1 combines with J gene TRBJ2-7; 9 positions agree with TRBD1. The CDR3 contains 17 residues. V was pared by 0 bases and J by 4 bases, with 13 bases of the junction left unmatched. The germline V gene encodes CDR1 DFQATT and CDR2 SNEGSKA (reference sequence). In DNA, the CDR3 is TGCAGTGCTAGAGAACCCGGGACAGGGAGGGCGGGTTACGAGCAGTACTTC. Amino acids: CSAREPGTGRAGYEQYF.

CDR3 sequence (DNA): TGCAGTGCTCCTCCGGGACTAGAGTCCTACAATGAGCAGTTCTTC. Protein: CSAPPGLESYNEQFF. V gene TRBV20-1 combines with J gene TRBJ2-1; TRBD2 aligns across 8 bases. CDR1 and CDR2 (germline): DFQATT, SNEGSKA (reference sequence). With 5 bases clipped from V and 1 base from J, the junction kept 7 bases outside the gene matches. The CDR3 covers 15 residues.

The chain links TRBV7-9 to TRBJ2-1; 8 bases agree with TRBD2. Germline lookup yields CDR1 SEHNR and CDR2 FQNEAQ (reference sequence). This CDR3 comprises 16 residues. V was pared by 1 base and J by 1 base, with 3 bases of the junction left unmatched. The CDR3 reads CASSLEAGDSYNEQFF. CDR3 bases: TGTGCCAGCAGCTTAGAAGCGGGAGATTCCTACAATGAGCAGTTCTTC.

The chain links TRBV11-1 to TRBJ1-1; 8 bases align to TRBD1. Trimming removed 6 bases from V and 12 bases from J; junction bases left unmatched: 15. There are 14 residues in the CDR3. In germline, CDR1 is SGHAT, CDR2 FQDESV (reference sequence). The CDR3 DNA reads TGTGCCAGCAGGCCACAAGACAGGGGCGGTAGTTCTTTCTTT. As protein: CASRPQDRGGSSFF.

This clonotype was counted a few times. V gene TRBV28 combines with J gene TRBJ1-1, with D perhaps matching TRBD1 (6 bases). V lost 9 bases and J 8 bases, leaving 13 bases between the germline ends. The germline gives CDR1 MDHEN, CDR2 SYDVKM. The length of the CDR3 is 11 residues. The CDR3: CASIHQGEAFF. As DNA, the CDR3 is TGTGCCAGTATACATCAGGGGGAAGCTTTCTTT.

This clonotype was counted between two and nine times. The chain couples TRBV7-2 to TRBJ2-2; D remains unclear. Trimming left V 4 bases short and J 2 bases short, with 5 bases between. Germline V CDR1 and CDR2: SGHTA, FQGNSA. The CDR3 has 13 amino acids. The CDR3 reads CASSSHNTGELFF. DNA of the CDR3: TGTGCCAGCAGCTCACACAACACCGGGGAGCTGTTTTTT.

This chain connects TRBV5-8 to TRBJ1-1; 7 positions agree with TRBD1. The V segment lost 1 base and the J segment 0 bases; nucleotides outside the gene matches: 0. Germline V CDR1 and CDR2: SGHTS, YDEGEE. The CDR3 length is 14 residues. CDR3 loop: CASSLTGVNTEAFF. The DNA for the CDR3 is TGTGCCAGCAGCTTGACAGGGGTGAACACTGAAGCTTTCTTT.

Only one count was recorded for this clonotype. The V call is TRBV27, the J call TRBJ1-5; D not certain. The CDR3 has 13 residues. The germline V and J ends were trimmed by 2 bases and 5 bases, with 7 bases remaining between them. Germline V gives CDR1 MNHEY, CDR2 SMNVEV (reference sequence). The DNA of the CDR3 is TGTGCCAGCAGTTTACTCCACGATCAGCCCCAGCATTTT. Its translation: CASSLLHDQPQHF.

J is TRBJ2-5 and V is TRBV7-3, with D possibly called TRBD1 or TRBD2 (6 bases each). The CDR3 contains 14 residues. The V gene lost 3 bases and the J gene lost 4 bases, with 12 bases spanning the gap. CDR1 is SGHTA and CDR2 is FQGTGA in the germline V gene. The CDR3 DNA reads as TGTGCCAGCAGCTTGAGGGGGGTCGGAGAGACCCAGTACTTC. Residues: CASSLRGVGETQYF.

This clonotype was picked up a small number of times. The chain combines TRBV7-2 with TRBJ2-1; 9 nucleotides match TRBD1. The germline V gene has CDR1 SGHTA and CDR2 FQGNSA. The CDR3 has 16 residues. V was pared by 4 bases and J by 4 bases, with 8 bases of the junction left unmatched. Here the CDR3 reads CASSSGGTGTYNEQFF. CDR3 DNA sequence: TGTGCCAGCAGCTCTGGGGGGACAGGGACTTACAATGAGCAGTTCTTC.

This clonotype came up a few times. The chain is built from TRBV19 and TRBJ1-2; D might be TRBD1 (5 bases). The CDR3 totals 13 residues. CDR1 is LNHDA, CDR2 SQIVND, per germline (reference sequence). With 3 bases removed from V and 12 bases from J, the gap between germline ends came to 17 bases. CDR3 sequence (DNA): TGTGCCAGTAGTATCGCGTCAGGGAGCGCCGACACCTTC. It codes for CASSIASGSADTF. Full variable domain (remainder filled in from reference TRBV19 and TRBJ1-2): DGGITQSPKYLFRKEGQNVTLSCEQNLNHDAMYWYRQDPGQGLRLIYYSQIVNDFQKGDIAEGYSVSREKKESFPLTVTSAQKNPTAFYLCASSIASGSADTFGSGTRLTVV.

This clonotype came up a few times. The CDR3 spells CSGLPGAVETQYF. As DNA, the CDR3 is TGCAGTGGGCTGCCGGGAGCCGTAGAGACCCAGTACTTC. The V call is TRBV20-1, the J call TRBJ2-5, with TRBD2 as a possible D gene (6 bases). The CDR3 contains 13 residues. V dropped 7 bases and J dropped 4 bases, with 16 bases sitting between them. CDR1 and CDR2 (germline): DFQATT, SNEGSKA (reference sequence).

DNA for the CDR3: TGTGCCAGCAGCTTAGATCGAAATCAGCCCCAGCATTTT. It encodes CASSLDRNQPQHF. This rearrangement joins TRBV11-2 to TRBJ1-5; D gene ambiguous. Germline V lookup: CDR1 SGHAT, CDR2 FQNNGV. The CDR3 runs 13 residues. Trimming left V 0 bases short and J 4 bases short, with 4 bases between. The full variable domain, completed using reference TRBV11-2 and TRBJ1-5, is EAGVAQSPRYKIIEKRQSVAFWCNPISGHATLYWYQQILGQGPKLLIQFQNNGVVDDSQLPKDRFSAERLKGVDSTLKIQPAKLEDSAVYLCASSLDRNQPQHFGDGTRLSIL.

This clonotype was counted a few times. The CDR3 protein is CSEDAKETQYF. The CDR3 DNA follows: TGCAGTGAGGACGCCAAAGAGACCCAGTACTTC. This chain joins TRBV20-1 and TRBJ2-5; no clear D gene. V dropped 7 bases and J dropped 3 bases, with 9 bases sitting between them. Germline lookup yields CDR1 DFQATT and CDR2 SNEGSKA (reference sequence). The CDR3 covers 11 residues.

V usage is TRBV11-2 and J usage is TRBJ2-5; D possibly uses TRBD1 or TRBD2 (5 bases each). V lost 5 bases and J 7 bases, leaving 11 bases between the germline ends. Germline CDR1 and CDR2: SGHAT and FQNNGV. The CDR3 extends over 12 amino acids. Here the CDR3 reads CASSAERGTQYF. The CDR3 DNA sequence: TGTGCCAGCAGCGCGGAGAGGGGGACCCAGTACTTC. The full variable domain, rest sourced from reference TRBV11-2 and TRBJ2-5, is EAGVAQSPRYKIIEKRQSVAFWCNPISGHATLYWYQQILGQGPKLLIQFQNNGVVDDSQLPKDRFSAERLKGVDSTLKIQPAKLEDSAVYLCASSAERGTQYFGPGTRLLVL.

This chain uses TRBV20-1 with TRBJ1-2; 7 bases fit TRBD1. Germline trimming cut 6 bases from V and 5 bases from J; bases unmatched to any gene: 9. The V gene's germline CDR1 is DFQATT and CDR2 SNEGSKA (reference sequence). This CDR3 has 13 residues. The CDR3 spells CSARDSSYYGYTF. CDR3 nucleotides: TGCAGTGCGAGGGACAGCAGTTATTATGGCTACACCTTC.